A selection of T cell receptor beta chains follows, all from one sample in a study of blood T cell repertoires in COVID-19. Some clones are missing from TCRdb's copy, which holds only in-frame ones; the method was immunoSEQ multiplex PCR. Seen here are a few hundred thousand clones, 65% to 85% observed once, and the top ten hold under 3.5%. The sequenced material came from PBMCs or T cells enriched from blood (not recorded which). These receptors originate from a woman aged 60-70 years who had recovered from COVID-19. CDR3s include the opening cysteine and the closing phenylalanine or tryptophan. Each record gives: J gene, clone size, V gene, D gene, CDR3 DNA, CDR3 protein. D genes are given only for firm matches. Some rows have no size entry. The others give once, few or many, or a class for an expanded clone.

TRBJ2-7,.,TRBV6-5,TRBD2,TGTGCCAGCAGTCGCATAGCGGGAAGGCACGAGCAGTACTTC,CASSRIAGRHEQYF
TRBJ1-5,.,TRBV5-5,.,TGTGCCAGCAGCTTAACAGATAGCAATCAGCCCCAGCATTTT,CASSLTDSNQPQHF
TRBJ2-1,.,TRBV29-1,.,TGCAGCGTTCCTAGCTCGGGGGAGCAGTTCTTC,CSVPSSGEQFF
TRBJ2-1,.,TRBV27,TRBD2,TGTGCCAGCAGTGGTAGCGGGAGAGCGAACAATGAGCAGTTCTTC,CASSGSGRANNEQFF
TRBJ1-6,.,TRBV5-1,.,TGCGCCAGCAGCTTGAACATGGTGGATTCACCCCTCCACTTT,CASSLNMVDSPLHF
TRBJ2-1,.,TRBV9,TRBD2,TGTGCCAGCAGCGTAGACAAGCGGGACCACAATGAGCAGTTCTTC,CASSVDKRDHNEQFF
TRBJ2-7,.,TRBV5-4,.,TGTGCCAGCAGCTCTAATCAGGGTTATTCCTACGAGCAGTACTTC,CASSSNQGYSYEQYF
TRBJ2-5,few,TRBV5-6,.,TGTGCCAGCAGCTTGATAGCGACCCCCCTTATGTCCCAGTACTTC,CASSLIATPLMSQYF
TRBJ2-3,.,TRBV14,.,TGTGCCAGCAGCCAAGATCTTCGGGGGAGCACAGATACGCAGTATTTT,CASSQDLRGSTDTQYF
TRBJ1-1,.,TRBV28,TRBD1,TGTGCCAGCACCTCCGGACAGGGTTTCTCTAGAGCTTTCTTT,CASTSGQGFSRAFF
TRBJ1-1,.,TRBV9,TRBD1,TGTGCCAGCAGCCTGCGGACAGGGGACACTGAAGCTTTCTTT,CASSLRTGDTEAFF
TRBJ2-7,.,TRBV25-1,TRBD1,TGTGCCAGCGGGGGACAGGAGTACTCCTACGAGCAGTACTTC,CASGGQEYSYEQYF
TRBJ1-5,.,TRBV7-9,.,TGTGCCAGCAGCTCCTCTGTCGGCGCGGAGGGCAATCAGCCCCAGCATTTT,CASSSSVGAEGNQPQHF
TRBJ2-5,.,TRBV13,.,TGTGCCAGCAGCTTAGGAGGGAGGACTATTCTGGAGACCCAGTACTTC,CASSLGGRTILETQYF
TRBJ2-4,.,TRBV5-1,TRBD2,TGCGCCAGCAGCCAGCCGGGGGGAGGGATGGACATTCAGTACTTC,CASSQPGGGMDIQYF
TRBJ2-5,.,TRBV6-1,.,TGTGCCAGCAGTGTGGAACCGCCGGGACATGGTGAGACCCAGTACTTC,CASSVEPPGHGETQYF
TRBJ1-2,.,TRBV12-3/TRBV12-4,TRBD1,TGTGCCAGCAGTCGGACAGGAAACTATGGCTACACCTTC,CASSRTGNYGYTF
TRBJ1-2,.,TRBV10-3,TRBD1,TGTGCCATCAGTGAGGCCGGGACAGGGAGGGGCTACACCTTC,CAISEAGTGRGYTF
TRBJ2-7,.,TRBV5-4,TRBD1,TGTGCCAGCCACCGACAGGGAGCGCTCTACGAGCAGTACTTC,CASHRQGALYEQYF
TRBJ1-1,.,TRBV7-2,.,TGTGCCAGCAGCTTGACAGCGAACACTGAAGCTTTCTTT,CASSLTANTEAFF
TRBJ2-7,.,TRBV20-1,.,TGCAGTGCTAGAGTTTCGGGGGAGCAGTACTTC,CSARVSGEQYF
TRBJ2-3,few,TRBV3-1/TRBV3-2,.,TGTGCCAGCAGCCAAGAATGGTCGGGGGGCAGGGATACGCAGTATTTT,CASSQEWSGGRDTQYF
TRBJ2-6,few,TRBV25-1,TRBD1,TGTGCCAGCAGTGAATCCACGACAGGGCGCTCTGGGGCCAACGTCCTGACTTTC,CASSESTTGRSGANVLTF
TRBJ1-5,.,TRBV3-1/TRBV3-2,.,TGTGCCAGCAGCCGATCAGCGGGTCAGCCCCAGCATTTT,CASSRSAGQPQHF
TRBJ2-2,.,TRBV7-3,.,TGTGCCAGCAGCTTAGCAGGGGCCGGGGAGCTGTTTTTT,CASSLAGAGELFF
TRBJ2-2,.,TRBV19,.,TGTGCCAGTAGTATTGGGTACAACAGGGGAGGCACCGGGGAGCTGTTTTTT,CASSIGYNRGGTGELFF
TRBJ1-1,.,TRBV19,.,TGTGCCAGTAGTATAGTTGGCCCGAACACTGAAGCTTTCTTT,CASSIVGPNTEAFF
TRBJ2-2,.,TRBV7-8,.,TGTGCCAGCAGCTTAATCCGGGTCACTACCGGGGAGCTGTTTTTT,CASSLIRVTTGELFF
TRBJ2-1,.,TRBV29-1,TRBD2,TGCAGCGTAGTGACTAGCGGGAGGCCCCGAGCTGGTGAGCAGTTCTTC,CSVVTSGRPRAGEQFF
TRBJ1-1,few,TRBV2,.,TGTGCCAGCAGTGAATACCCTTTAGGACAGCTCGAAGCTTTCTTT,CASSEYPLGQLEAFF
TRBJ1-2,.,TRBV5-6,.,TGTGCCAGCAGCTCCCCGACAGGTCGGGGCTACACCTTC,CASSSPTGRGYTF
TRBJ1-1,.,TRBV7-7,TRBD1,TGTGCCAGCAGCCCCTGGACAGGGGGTTCTGAAGCTTTCTTT,CASSPWTGGSEAFF
TRBJ2-1,.,TRBV7-9,.,TGTGCCAGCAGCCCTGACCCCGGGATCAACAATGAGCAGTTCTTC,CASSPDPGINNEQFF
TRBJ2-2,.,TRBV13,TRBD1,TGTGCCAGCAGCAGACAGGGGGGCAACACCGGGGAGCTGTTTTTT,CASSRQGGNTGELFF
TRBJ1-6,.,TRBV5-1,.,TGCGCCAACCCAGGACAACACAGTCCCCTCAATAATTCACCCCTCCACTTT,CANPGQHSPLNNSPLHF
TRBJ2-3,.,TRBV18,.,TGTGCCAGCTCACCCCCCGAGGGAGGAGGGCTAGATACGCAGTATTTT,CASSPPEGGGLDTQYF
TRBJ2-7,.,TRBV6-1,TRBD1,TGTGCCAGCAAAGATCGGGACAGGGACGGGTACGAGCAGTACTTC,CASKDRDRDGYEQYF
TRBJ2-1,.,TRBV30,TRBD2,TGTGCCTGGGAGGGACTAGCCTACAATGAGCAGTTCTTC,CAWEGLAYNEQFF
TRBJ2-1,.,TRBV7-9,TRBD2,TGTGCCAGCAGCTTAGGGAGCGGGGCGGTCTACAATGAGCAGTTCTTC,CASSLGSGAVYNEQFF
TRBJ2-7,few,TRBV6-5,TRBD1,TGTGCCAGCAAAGTTGGGACAGGTCTCTCCTACGAGCAGTACTTC,CASKVGTGLSYEQYF
TRBJ2-1,.,TRBV11-3,TRBD2,TGTGCCAGCAGCTGGGGACTAGCGGGAGGGCCCAACAATGAGCAGTTCTTC,CASSWGLAGGPNNEQFF
TRBJ2-1,.,TRBV19,.,TGTGCCAGTAGTATTTACTTACGCCACGATGAGCAGTTCTTC,CASSIYLRHDEQFF
TRBJ2-3,few,TRBV6-2/TRBV6-3,TRBD2,TGTGCCAGCAGTTACGAGATTGGCGGGGGGTACACAGATACGCAGTATTTT,CASSYEIGGGYTDTQYF
TRBJ2-3,.,TRBV7-9,.,TGTGCCAGCAGCAAAGATCTGCAGGGTAGCACAGATACGCAGTATTTT,CASSKDLQGSTDTQYF
TRBJ2-1,.,TRBV11-2,TRBD1,TGTGCCAGCGAGCTGGGACAGGGAGCCAATGAGCAGTTCTTC,CASELGQGANEQFF
TRBJ2-2,.,TRBV10-3,TRBD2,TGTGCCATCAGTAACACCCCTAGCGGGGGGGCCGACACCGGGGAGCTGTTTTTT,CAISNTPSGGADTGELFF
TRBJ2-3,once,TRBV11-2,.,TGTGCCAGCAGCTTAGCGAGAGGGACAGATACGCAGTATTTT,CASSLARGTDTQYF
TRBJ2-7,.,TRBV29-1,TRBD1,TGCAGCGCGGGACAGTACGAGCAGTACTTC,CSAGQYEQYF
TRBJ1-5,.,TRBV27,TRBD1,TGTGCCAGCAGGGGTGGGACAGATAATAGCAATCAGCCCCAGCATTTT,CASRGGTDNSNQPQHF
TRBJ2-7,.,TRBV3-1/TRBV3-2,TRBD2,TGTGCCAGCAGGGCCCGGACTAGCGGGGGGGACGAGCAGTACTTC,CASRARTSGGDEQYF
TRBJ2-6,.,TRBV6-5,.,TGTGCCAGCAGCCCCGTCGGCTCTGGGGCCAACGTCCTGACTTTC,CASSPVGSGANVLTF
TRBJ2-2,once,TRBV19,.,TGTGCCAGTTCCCCACAAACGAACACCGGGGAGCTGTTTTTT,CASSPQTNTGELFF
TRBJ2-1,.,TRBV5-8,TRBD2,TGTGCCAGCAGCTTGCGGAGCGGGAGCGGCAATGAGCAGTTCTTC,CASSLRSGSGNEQFF
TRBJ2-7,.,TRBV5-4,TRBD2,TGTGCCAGCAGCCTAGCGGGGGTGGCCTACGAGCAGTACTTC,CASSLAGVAYEQYF
TRBJ1-1,.,TRBV20-1,.,TGCAGTGCTAGTTACCGCTGGGGGCAGGGTTTCTTCTTT,CSASYRWGQGFFF
TRBJ1-4,few,TRBV5-6,TRBD1,TGTGCCAGCAGCTTGGCGGGGACAGCGATTAATGAAAAACTGTTTTTT,CASSLAGTAINEKLFF
TRBJ1-1,.,TRBV27,.,TGTGCCAGCAGTTTGGGCGGGGGCCGGAACACTGAAGCTTTCTTT,CASSLGGGRNTEAFF
TRBJ1-2,.,TRBV7-9,.,TGTGCCAGCAGGATGGACAATAACTATGGCTACACCTTC,CASRMDNNYGYTF